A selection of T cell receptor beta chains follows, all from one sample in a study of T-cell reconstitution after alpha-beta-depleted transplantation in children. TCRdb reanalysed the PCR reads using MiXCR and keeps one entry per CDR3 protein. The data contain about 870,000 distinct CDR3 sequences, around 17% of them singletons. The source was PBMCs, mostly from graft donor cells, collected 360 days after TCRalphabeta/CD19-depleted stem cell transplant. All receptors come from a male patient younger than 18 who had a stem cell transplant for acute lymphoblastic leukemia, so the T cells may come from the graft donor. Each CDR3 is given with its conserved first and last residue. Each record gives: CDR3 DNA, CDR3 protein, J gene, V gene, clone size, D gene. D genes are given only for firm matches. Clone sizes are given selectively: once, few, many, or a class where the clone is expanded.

DNA: TGTGCCAGTCGATCCGCGGACCAAGAGACCCAGTACTTC; CDR3: CASRSADQETQYF; J: TRBJ2-5; V: TRBV27; size: few; D: NA
DNA: TGTGCCAGCAGTGATCCGTTGCCGCCGGGACTAGCGGGACACGAGCAGTACTTC; CDR3: CASSDPLPPGLAGHEQYF; J: TRBJ2-7; V: TRBV2; size: NA; D: TRBD2
DNA: TGTGCCAGCAGTTCGGCCCTAGCGGGAGGCGGGGAGCTGTTTTTT; CDR3: CASSSALAGGGELFF; J: TRBJ2-2; V: TRBV6-5; size: few; D: TRBD2
DNA: TGTGCCAGCAGTGGGTCGCCGGCCCAGCCCCAGCATTTT; CDR3: CASSGSPAQPQHF; J: TRBJ1-5; V: TRBV12-3/TRBV12-4; size: NA; D: NA
DNA: TGTGCCAGCAGCTTAGGCTCCGCCGGGACTAGCTACGATGAGCAGTTCTTC; CDR3: CASSLGSAGTSYDEQFF; J: TRBJ2-1; V: TRBV13; size: NA; D: TRBD2
DNA: TGTGCCAGCAGCCGAGGACGACACCTGGGGGAGGCCCAGTACTTC; CDR3: CASSRGRHLGEAQYF; J: TRBJ2-5; V: TRBV12-3/TRBV12-4; size: NA; D: NA
DNA: TGTGCCAGCAGTCTGAACAGGGGAACTAGCGGGGTTAGCTCCTACGAGCAGTACTTC; CDR3: CASSLNRGTSGVSSYEQYF; J: TRBJ2-7; V: TRBV2; size: few; D: TRBD2
DNA: TGTGCCAGCAGCCTAGGACTAGCGGGAGGGGTCTCCTACGAGCAGTACTTC; CDR3: CASSLGLAGGVSYEQYF; J: TRBJ2-7; V: TRBV13; size: few; D: TRBD2
DNA: TGTGCCAGCAGTTCACCGGGACAGCTGAACACTGAAGCTTTCTTT; CDR3: CASSSPGQLNTEAFF; J: TRBJ1-1; V: TRBV12-3/TRBV12-4; size: few; D: TRBD1
DNA: TGCGCCAGCAGCTCGACAGGGGGCCCGGGCGAGCAGTACTTC; CDR3: CASSSTGGPGEQYF; J: TRBJ2-7; V: TRBV5-1; size: few; D: TRBD1
DNA: TGTGCCAGCTCCGGCCGGGGGTTAGGGGAGCAGTACTTC; CDR3: CASSGRGLGEQYF; J: TRBJ2-7; V: TRBV18; size: NA; D: NA
DNA: TGTGCCAGCAGTCTATACCGGGACAAGGGTGAAAAACTGTTTTTT; CDR3: CASSLYRDKGEKLFF; J: TRBJ1-4; V: TRBV12-3/TRBV12-4; size: NA; D: NA
DNA: TGTGCCAGCAGCTCCCGGATCGCCTACGAGCAGTACTTC; CDR3: CASSSRIAYEQYF; J: TRBJ2-7; V: TRBV7-8; size: NA; D: NA
DNA: TGCGCCAGCAGCCAAAACCCAGCGGGAGTACGTGAGACCCAGTACTTC; CDR3: CASSQNPAGVRETQYF; J: TRBJ2-5; V: TRBV4-1; size: few; D: TRBD2
DNA: TGCGCCAGCAGCTCCTACAGGGGGAACACTGAAGCTTTCTTT; CDR3: CASSSYRGNTEAFF; J: TRBJ1-1; V: TRBV5-1; size: NA; D: TRBD1
DNA: TGTGCCAGCAGTTTCTCGCCAGGGTATACTAGCTACACCTTC; CDR3: CASSFSPGYTSYTF; J: TRBJ1-2; V: TRBV27; size: NA; D: NA
DNA: TGTGCCAGCAAGGATGAGCAGTTCTTC; CDR3: CASKDEQFF; J: TRBJ2-1; V: TRBV27; size: many; D: NA
DNA: TGTGCCACCAGTGATTTGGGGAGTCCACGCACAGATACGCAGTATTTT; CDR3: CATSDLGSPRTDTQYF; J: TRBJ2-3; V: TRBV24-1; size: NA; D: NA
DNA: TGCGCCAGCAGCCAACCTACCAGGCGGCCCGAGCTGTTTTTT; CDR3: CASSQPTRRPELFF; J: TRBJ2-2; V: TRBV4-1; size: few; D: NA
DNA: TGCAGCGGCGGACTAGCGGGAGGCTACGAGCAGTACTTC; CDR3: CSGGLAGGYEQYF; J: TRBJ2-7; V: TRBV29-1; size: few; D: TRBD2
DNA: TGTGCCAGCAGCTTGAAGTGGACCAATGAGCAGTTCTTC; CDR3: CASSLKWTNEQFF; J: TRBJ2-1; V: TRBV5-4; size: few; D: NA
DNA: TGCAGTGCTAGAGTGGAGGGGCGGAACACTGAAGCTTTCTTT; CDR3: CSARVEGRNTEAFF; J: TRBJ1-1; V: TRBV20-1; size: few; D: NA
DNA: TGCGCCAGCACCCCATCCCTAGCGGGAGGGTACAATGAGCAGTTCTTC; CDR3: CASTPSLAGGYNEQFF; J: TRBJ2-1; V: TRBV5-1; size: NA; D: TRBD2
DNA: TGCGCCAGCAGCCCAGCGATCAGGGGGCAAGAGACCCAGTACTTC; CDR3: CASSPAIRGQETQYF; J: TRBJ2-5; V: TRBV4-1; size: few; D: TRBD1
DNA: TGTGCCACCAGCGAACAGGGAACACTCTACAATGAGCAGTTCTTC; CDR3: CATSEQGTLYNEQFF; J: TRBJ2-1; V: TRBV15; size: NA; D: NA
DNA: TGCGCCAGCAGCCAAGATCCACCCGGGACTAGCAGAAACAATGAGCAGTTCTTC; CDR3: CASSQDPPGTSRNNEQFF; J: TRBJ2-1; V: TRBV4-1; size: few; D: TRBD2
DNA: TGTGCCAGCACCGGGACTAGACAGTTCTTC; CDR3: CASTGTRQFF; J: TRBJ2-1; V: TRBV7-9; size: NA; D: TRBD2
DNA: TGTGCCAGCAGCCTCCTTTTGACTAGCGGGAGATCGCCCGGCACAGATACGCAGTATTTT; CDR3: CASSLLLTSGRSPGTDTQYF; J: TRBJ2-3; V: TRBV28; size: few; D: TRBD2
DNA: TGTGCCAGCAGCTTGTTTCGATCCATTAGCGGGAGGGTCCGGGAGCTGTTTTTT; CDR3: CASSLFRSISGRVRELFF; J: TRBJ2-2; V: TRBV11-2; size: NA; D: TRBD2
DNA: TGCGCCAGCAGCCCTCGCCGCAGCGGGGGCACAGATACGCAGTATTTT; CDR3: CASSPRRSGGTDTQYF; J: TRBJ2-3; V: TRBV5-1; size: few; D: TRBD2
DNA: TGCGCCAGCAGCCATCCGGAGCCAGATACGCAGTATTTT; CDR3: CASSHPEPDTQYF; J: TRBJ2-3; V: TRBV5-1; size: few; D: NA
DNA: TGCGCCAGCAGCTTTAGCGGGAGGCGGCGGTTGAGCGAGCAGTACTTC; CDR3: CASSFSGRRRLSEQYF; J: TRBJ2-7; V: TRBV5-1; size: many; D: TRBD2
DNA: TGTGCCAGCAGCTTAGCCAGGGCGCTTTCTGGGGCCAACGTCCTGACTTTC; CDR3: CASSLARALSGANVLTF; J: TRBJ2-6; V: TRBV7-9; size: NA; D: NA
DNA: TGCGACCGAACTTTCCTCAGACAGATCACGAACACCGGGGAGCTGTTTTTT; CDR3: CDRTFLRQITNTGELFF; J: TRBJ2-2; V: TRBV4-1; size: few; D: NA
DNA: TGCGCCAGCAGCGCAAACAGGGCTGGCTACGAGCAGTACTTC; CDR3: CASSANRAGYEQYF; J: TRBJ2-7; V: TRBV5-1; size: few; D: NA
DNA: TGCGCCACCCAAGCTTCGGCGGGTTGGAACTATGGCTACACCTTC; CDR3: CATQASAGWNYGYTF; J: TRBJ1-2; V: TRBV5-1; size: few; D: NA
DNA: TGTGCCAGCAGCTTCGATCCGGGACTAGAGAATGAGCAGTTCTTC; CDR3: CASSFDPGLENEQFF; J: TRBJ2-1; V: TRBV7-9; size: NA; D: TRBD2
DNA: TGTGCCAGCAGGGCCGGGACAGCTGGAAACACCATATATTTT; CDR3: CASRAGTAGNTIYF; J: TRBJ1-3; V: TRBV12-3/TRBV12-4; size: NA; D: TRBD1
DNA: TGTGCCAGCAGTCCTGGTCAGGGTACGGGCTATGGCTACACCTTC; CDR3: CASSPGQGTGYGYTF; J: TRBJ1-2; V: TRBV28; size: NA; D: NA
DNA: TGTGCCATCGGAGAGAGGCAGGGGGCGAGGGGAGACTATGGCTACACCTTC; CDR3: CAIGERQGARGDYGYTF; J: TRBJ1-2; V: TRBV10-3; size: NA; D: TRBD1
DNA: TGTGCCAGCAGCAACAAAAGGCGGACAGCCTACGAGCAGTACTTC; CDR3: CASSNKRRTAYEQYF; J: TRBJ2-7; V: TRBV12-3/TRBV12-4; size: many; D: NA